This T cell receptor (beta chain) was captured by sequencing in a study of post-analysis software for immune sequencing data. For the study at large: The disease courses spanned relapsing-remitting, secondary progressive and progressive-relapsing forms of multiple sclerosis. Whole-study findings and limits: Five or six TRBV segments, TRBV5-6, TRBV5-1 and TRBV20-1 among them, were found more frequent in patients than controls. Multiple sclerosis was associated with a significant reduction in normalized Chao1 diversity relative to controls. By F measure, samples from a shared preparation batch strongly co-clustered.

There are 19 residues in the CDR3. Germline lookup yields CDR1 SGDLS and CDR2 YYNGEE. V trimming: 1 base; J trimming: 0 bases; junction bases outside the gene matches: 12. Concerning this clonotype: Its specificity is not known.

Libraries were made from TCR beta cDNA, and they carried unique molecular identifiers. TCRdb ran MiXCR on the PCR reads and lists one entry per CDR3 protein. This sample has almost 700,000 distinct CDR3 sequences, with over 45% found just once. The V gene is TRBV9, the J gene TRBJ2-1; 8 bases fit TRBD2. The receptor's source is a girl aged 2 to 10 with multiple sclerosis. Specimen: blood. CDR3 in amino acids: CASSVRTGLGPSSYNEQFF. Written as DNA, the CDR3 is TGTGCCAGCAGCGTAAGAACGGGACTAGGACCCAGCTCCTACAATGAGCAGTTCTTC. The full variable domain, completed using reference TRBV9 and TRBJ2-1, is DSGVTQTPKHLITATGQRVTLRCSPRSGDLSVYWYQQSLDQGLQFLIQYYNGEERAKGNILERFSAQQFPDLHSELNLSSLELGDSALYFCASSVRTGLGPSSYNEQFFGPGTRLTVL.